The following is a TCR beta chain sequence with its context. The germline gives CDR1 SQVTM, CDR2 ANQGSEA. CDR3 size: 13 residues. Trimming pared 6 bases from V and 1 base from J, leaving 12 bases between. The data were taken from a study of blood T cells in healthy people across ages. The wider study: About one barcoded TCR beta cDNA was captured per two T cells.

PCR was performed a second time for about 6 to 11 cycles using a sample-barcoded 5' primer and a J-beta primer mix. One entry per CDR3 protein, called by TCRdb with MiXCR from the 5' RACE reads. Found here are roughly 900,000 distinct CDR3 sequences, approximately 49% of them singletons; the top ten hold around an eighth. The sequenced material came from blood. The rearrangement uses TRBV29-1 and TRBJ2-5; D perhaps matches TRBD1 (5 bases). The receptor was derived from a man aged 30-40 years in good health. CDR3 sequence: CSVPGHSQETQYF. DNA for the CDR3: TGCAGCGTCCCCGGACACAGCCAAGAGACCCAGTACTTC.